This T cell receptor (beta chain) was sequenced in a study of blood T cells in healthy people across ages. A note on this clonotype: Its specificity is not known.

The CDR3 has 11 amino acids. A second 7 to 11 cycle PCR used barcoded and J-beta primers. TCRdb reanalysed the 5' RACE reads using MiXCR and keeps one entry per CDR3 protein. The data hold roughly 800,000 distinct CDR3 sequences, with nearly 60% observed a single time. Findings and limits, study-wide: Older age coincided with a roughly linear decline in TCR beta diversity per million T cells.

This sequence originates from a man aged 25-45 years in good health. The sample comprised blood. The chain carries TRBV21-1 and TRBJ2-1. TRBV21-1 is annotated as a pseudogene. The CDR3 coding sequence is TGTGCCAGCTGCAGACGGGATGAGCAGTTCTTC. It specifies CASCRRDEQFF.